The following is a TCR beta chain sequence with its context. No cognate antigen has been identified for it. Base qualities are not at hand, and no much larger clone is one base apart. At the junction V is shortened by 5 bases and J by 4 bases, with 11 bases in between. The germline V gene yields SGHAT for CDR1 and FQNNGV for CDR2. Inclusive of the bounding cysteine and phenylalanine, the CDR3 is 13 residues long. The only DNA kept is the CDR3, 39 bases in frame from the first base. The data derive from a study of cytomegalovirus exposure and HLA in healthy donors (dated by TCRdb to the late 2010s). With regard to the full study: According to an earlier analysis of around 600 of the donors, about 190 million T cells yielded 117 million unique TCR beta sequences and 276 Gb of sequence data. About 320 gigabases of sequencing data and approximately 84 million unique TCR sequences were included in an early release covering about 700 HLA-typed donors. Of the 398 genotyped donors, around 81% fell in the genetic ancestry cluster associated with self-reported Caucasian donors. The aim of the study was to test whether cataloging public T cell receptors could identify signatures of past pathogen exposure. The study profiled the T cell repertoires of some 610 subjects by immunosequencing and related them to cytomegalovirus serostatus. A separate validation cohort of 100 to 150 different subjects was used in addition to the approximately 640-subject first cohort. To predict cytomegalovirus infection status, the study brought together high-throughput TCR immunosequencing, statistical association of individual TCRs with disease status, and machine learning. A later analysis re-examined previously published TCR beta repertoires from roughly 720 donors and added high-resolution HLA genotyping to investigate patterns of TCR occurrence. Rather than using new phenotypic data, the later analysis identified candidate immune exposures from TCR beta sequences and from how often those sequences occurred across donors. In an earlier analysis of about 590 of the donors, high-throughput TCR beta sequencing was used to judge whether each TCR beta V gene segment behaved as functional or pseudogenic. Donor age, sex, ethnicity and CMV serostatus were compiled alongside the repertoire data. A later genetic analysis used genome-wide SNP genotypes for about 60% of the roughly 700 donors, treating that subset as a discovery cohort. Every discovery cohort repertoire had been produced on one sequencing platform. Class I and class II HLA loci were covered by the typing at four-digit resolution. The number of typed donors differed by locus: about 620-630 for A, B, C, DRB1 and DQB1; 522 for DQA1; approximately 610 for DPA1; and roughly 450 for DPB1. A few DR-DQ haplotypes were treated as single units for association and clustering because of strong linkage in the cohort. Across 300 to 400 genotyped donors of the cohort, an average of about 240,000 unique TCR beta nucleotide sequences per donor were sequenced, and roughly a sixth of those sequences were non-productive. Broader findings and caveats from the paper: In a later genetic analysis, a missense DCLRE1C variant was associated with V-gene and J-gene trimming of TCR beta chains, and the association was replicated in an independent cohort. In a later analysis, most CMV-associated TCR beta chains were found to appear HLA-restricted, with HLA associations seemingly driven largely by CMV exposure. The authors suggested that the approach could potentially be generalized to other disease states and immunological phenotypes. Because HLA typing was missing for some donors at each locus, association tests included only the typed subset. Several of the top co-occurrence clusters appeared to be linked to parvovirus B19, influenza, CMV and Epstein-Barr virus, according to a later analysis. Around 16 rarely observed V segments, including chromosome 9 orphons, were excluded from the earlier analysis of some 590 of the donors because counts were too low. In a later analysis, the rate of TCR association differed among HLA loci, with DRB1 alleles having the most associated TCRs and HLA-C alleles having the fewest. A cluster of highly shared sequence variants was judged likely to represent a technical artifact of the sequencing pipeline. Linkage disequilibrium might explain the correlated functional status among segregating V segments, but an unknown experimental factor could not be ruled out. The 87-base-pair reads could not distinguish some IMGT-functional V segments, including TRBV6-2 and TRBV6-3, so those segments were excluded. A further reported finding was that TCR beta sequences accurately predicted the HLA-A and HLA-B alleles for most subjects in the first cohort. A total of around 150 TCR beta chains were listed by the study as associated with cytomegalovirus. Across donors, most TCR sequences were observed very rarely, whereas some public TCRs were present in many individuals. Presence/absence analyses assumed roughly uniform sequencing depth across donors, an assumption that may not hold. In a later genetic analysis, fewer N-insertions in productive TCRs were reported among donors in an Asian-associated ancestry cluster than the roughly 710-donor mean. A later analysis associated about 17,000 TCR beta sequences with specific HLA alleles at a false discovery rate of 0.05. The only immune exposure information available for the cohort was CMV serostatus. The classifier was reported to diagnose cytomegalovirus status with high specificity and sensitivity in both the original cohort and the validation cohort. In a later analysis, HLA-associated TCR beta chains were found to be more clonally expanded and to have lower generation probabilities than equally common non-associated chains. A few of the identified cytomegalovirus-associated TCR beta chains were confirmed in vitro to be specific for cytomegalovirus antigens. In an earlier analysis of some 540 of the donors, most TCR beta V segments appeared in productive rearrangements about 90% or about 30% of the time, broadly matching IMGT annotations. When HLA alleles, especially DR and DQ, strongly co-occurred, TCR associations were difficult to assign to individual alleles. The cohort was sequenced for TCR beta chains only, and without alpha or paired-chain data the features that could be detected were limited.

The receptor library was made with the immunoSEQ multiplex PCR assay. For the multiplex PCR, a mixture combining 60 forward primers for TCR Vbeta segments and 13 reverse primers for TCR Jbeta segments was used. The CDR3 region of rearranged TCR beta genes was amplified from genomic DNA with a multiplex PCR assay. The Illumina HiSeq System was used to sequence the amplified TCR beta libraries as 87-base-pair reads. On the study's bioinformatics: In a later analysis, approximately 74 million unique TCR beta chains were counted across the roughly 700 repertoires, and roughly 11 million of these chains were shared by at least two donors. Raw reads were error-corrected and collapsed into unique sequences by a nearest-neighbor algorithm in which closely related sequences were merged to remove PCR and sequencing errors. Alignment of CDR3 sequences to IMGT reference sequences was used to assign V, D and J gene segments. For a sequence to be retained, at least a six-nucleotide match to both a V gene segment and a J gene segment was required. A rearrangement counted as productive if the CDR3 had no stop codons and remained in frame with V and J, and every other rearrangement counted as non-productive. Following IMGT convention, CDR3 was defined as the stretch from the second conserved V-encoded cysteine to the conserved J-encoded phenylalanine. The earlier analysis of 587 of the donors excluded sequences that lacked an unambiguous match to a single V gene segment. An earlier analysis of 500 to 700 of the donors classified V segments as functional when productive rearrangements were above 56.7% and as segregating when the standard deviation between donors was above 5%. A statistical classification framework was built for diagnosing cytomegalovirus status from the catalog of TCR beta chain sequences. A later analysis assigned V and J genes by comparing TCR nucleotide sequences with IMGT/GENE-DB human TR gene sequences. The TCRdist pipeline was used in a later analysis to assign CDR3 sequences and most-parsimonious VDJ recombination scenarios. In a later analysis, each TCR beta chain was defined by its CDR3 amino acid sequence together with its V-gene family, and reads without a unique V-gene family were excluded. To address suspected cross-contamination and a sequencing artifact, a later analysis removed 592 highly shared, low-generation-probability nucleotide sequences. A later analysis calculated a clonal expansion index for each public chain from normalized within-repertoire ranks of inferred template counts. In a later analysis, generation probabilities were computed using a VDJ recombination model fitted to out-of-frame rearrangements, and the results were checked against IGoR. A later analysis scored TCR-TCR, TCR-HLA and TCR-CMV co-occurrence with hypergeometric tests, applying a repertoire-size bias correction to TCR pairs. To estimate false discovery rates, a later analysis permuted the HLA or CMV assignments 20 times. In a later analysis, co-occurring TCRs were grouped using DBSCAN, and TCRdist sequence similarity was added for clustering within HLA-allele-positive subsets. Repertoires with fewer than 30,000 or more than 120,000 public chains were left out of co-occurrence clustering, as were five repertoires with anomalous nucleotide sharing. TCRdb's version of the immuneACCESS table is confined to in-frame rearrangements and falls short of the full clone set. An unresolved V gene accounts for under half of the shortfall where checked; the remainder is of unknown origin. For V, J and clone size, that table is used; D and trimming come from the DNA. In all, the sample holds some 93,000 clones, and 78% of those were seen once. Roughly 3% of the sample belongs to the ten largest clones.

In total, just over 650 healthy bone marrow donors made up the cohort. All cohort members were sampled while nominally healthy, although unrecorded immune exposures were likely present. The donor was CMV seronegative and was included in the group of about 350 seronegative cohort members. Every donor gave a peripheral blood sample, and the peripheral blood mononuclear cells from that sample were used for TCR beta sequencing. The Qiagen DNeasy Blood Extraction Kit was used to extract genomic DNA from the blood cell samples. This sequence originates from a woman aged 40 to 50 in good health and CMV-seronegative. The sequenced sample was PBMCs. The rearranged segments are TRBV11-2 and TRBJ2-5; tentative D gene TRBD1, with 6 bases matching. The CDR3 region reads CASSRGQRETQYF. The DNA is as follows: TGTGCCAGCAGCCGTGGACAGAGAGAGACCCAGTACTTC. With the portions outside the CDR3 filled from the reference TRBV11-2 and TRBJ2-5 genes, the complete variable region becomes EAGVAQSPRYKIIEKRQSVAFWCNPISGHATLYWYQQILGQGPKLLIQFQNNGVVDDSQLPKDRFSAERLKGVDSTLKIQPAKLEDSAVYLCASSRGQRETQYFGPGTRLLVL.